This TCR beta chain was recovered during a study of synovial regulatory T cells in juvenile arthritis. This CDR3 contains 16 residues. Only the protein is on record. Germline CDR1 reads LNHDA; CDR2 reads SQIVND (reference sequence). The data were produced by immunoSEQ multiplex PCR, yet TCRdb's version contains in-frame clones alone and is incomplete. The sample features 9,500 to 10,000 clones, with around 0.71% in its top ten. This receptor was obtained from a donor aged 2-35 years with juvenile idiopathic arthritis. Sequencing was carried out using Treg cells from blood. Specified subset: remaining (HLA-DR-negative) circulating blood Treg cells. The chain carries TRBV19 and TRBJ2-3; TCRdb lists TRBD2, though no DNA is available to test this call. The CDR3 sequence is CASSIDATSLTDTQYF.